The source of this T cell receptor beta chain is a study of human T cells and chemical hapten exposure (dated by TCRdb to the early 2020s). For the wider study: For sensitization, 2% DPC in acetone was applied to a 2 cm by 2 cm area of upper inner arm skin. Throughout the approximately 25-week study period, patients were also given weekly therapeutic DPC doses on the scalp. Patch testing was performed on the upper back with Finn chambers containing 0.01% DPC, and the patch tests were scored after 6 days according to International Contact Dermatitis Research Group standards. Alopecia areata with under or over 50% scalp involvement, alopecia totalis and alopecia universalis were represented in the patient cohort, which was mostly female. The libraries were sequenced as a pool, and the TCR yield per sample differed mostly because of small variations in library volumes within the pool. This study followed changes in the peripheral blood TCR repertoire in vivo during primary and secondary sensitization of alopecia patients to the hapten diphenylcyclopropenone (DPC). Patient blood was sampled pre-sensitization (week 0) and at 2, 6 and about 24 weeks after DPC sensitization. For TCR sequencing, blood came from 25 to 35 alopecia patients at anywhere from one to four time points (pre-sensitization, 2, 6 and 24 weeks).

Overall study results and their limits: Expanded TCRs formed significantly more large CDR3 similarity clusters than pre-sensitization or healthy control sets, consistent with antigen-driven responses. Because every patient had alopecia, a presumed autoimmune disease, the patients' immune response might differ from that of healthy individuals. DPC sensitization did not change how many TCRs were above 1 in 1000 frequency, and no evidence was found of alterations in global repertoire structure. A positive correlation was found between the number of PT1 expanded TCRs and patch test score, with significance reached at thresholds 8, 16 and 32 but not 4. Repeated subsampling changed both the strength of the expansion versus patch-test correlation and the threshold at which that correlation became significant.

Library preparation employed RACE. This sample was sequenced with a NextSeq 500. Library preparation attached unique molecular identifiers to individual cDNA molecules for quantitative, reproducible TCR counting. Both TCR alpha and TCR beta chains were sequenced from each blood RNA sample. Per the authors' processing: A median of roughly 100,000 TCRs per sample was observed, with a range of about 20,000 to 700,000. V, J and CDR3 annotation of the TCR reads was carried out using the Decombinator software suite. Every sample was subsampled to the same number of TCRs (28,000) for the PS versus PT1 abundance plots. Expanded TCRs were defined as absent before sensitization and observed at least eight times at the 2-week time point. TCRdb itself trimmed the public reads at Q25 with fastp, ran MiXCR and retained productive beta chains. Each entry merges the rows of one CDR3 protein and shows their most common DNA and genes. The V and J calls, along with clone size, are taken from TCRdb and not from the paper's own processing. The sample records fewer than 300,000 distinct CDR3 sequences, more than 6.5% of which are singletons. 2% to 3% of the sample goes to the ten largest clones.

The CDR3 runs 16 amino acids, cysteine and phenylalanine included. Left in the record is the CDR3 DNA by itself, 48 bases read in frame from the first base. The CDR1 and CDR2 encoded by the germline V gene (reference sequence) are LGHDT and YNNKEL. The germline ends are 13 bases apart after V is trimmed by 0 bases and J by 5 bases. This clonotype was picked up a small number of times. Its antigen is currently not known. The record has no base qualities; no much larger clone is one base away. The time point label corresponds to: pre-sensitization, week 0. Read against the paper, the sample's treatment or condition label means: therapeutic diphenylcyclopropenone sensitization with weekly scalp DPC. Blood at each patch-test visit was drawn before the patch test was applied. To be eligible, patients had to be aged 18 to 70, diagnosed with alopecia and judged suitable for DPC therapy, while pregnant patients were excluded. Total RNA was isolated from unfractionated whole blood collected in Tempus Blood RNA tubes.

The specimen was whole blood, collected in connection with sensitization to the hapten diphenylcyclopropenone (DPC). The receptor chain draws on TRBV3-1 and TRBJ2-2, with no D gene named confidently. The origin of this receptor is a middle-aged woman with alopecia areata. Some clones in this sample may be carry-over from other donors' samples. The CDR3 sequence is CASSQDLGLGTGELFF. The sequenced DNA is TGTGCCAGCAGCCAAGATCTGGGCCTCGGAACCGGGGAGCTGTTTTTT. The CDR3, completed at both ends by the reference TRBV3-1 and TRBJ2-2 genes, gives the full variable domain DTAVSQTPKYLVTQMGNDKSIKCEQNLGHDTMYWYKQDSKKFLKIMFSYNNKELIINETVPNRFSPKSPDKAHLNLHINSLELGDSAVYFCASSQDLGLGTGELFFGEGSRLTVL.